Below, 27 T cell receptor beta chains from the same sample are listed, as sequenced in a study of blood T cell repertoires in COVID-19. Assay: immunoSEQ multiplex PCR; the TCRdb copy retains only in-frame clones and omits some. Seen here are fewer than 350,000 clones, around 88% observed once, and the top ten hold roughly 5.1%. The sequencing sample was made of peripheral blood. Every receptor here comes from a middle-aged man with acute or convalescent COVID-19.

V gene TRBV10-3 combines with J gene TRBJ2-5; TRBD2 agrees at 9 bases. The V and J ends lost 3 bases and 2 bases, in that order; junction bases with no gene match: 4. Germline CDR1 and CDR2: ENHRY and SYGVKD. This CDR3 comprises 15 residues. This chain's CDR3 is CAISELAGPQETQYF. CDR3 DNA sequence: TGTGCCATCAGTGAACTAGCGGGCCCGCAAGAGACCCAGTACTTC.

CDR3 nucleotide sequence: TGTGCCAGCAGTTACTTCCGGGACAGCTTATCGACCGGGGAGCTGTTTTTT. Amino acid sequence: CASSYFRDSLSTGELFF. The gene calls are TRBV6-2 or TRBV6-3 and TRBJ2-2; 7 bases align to TRBD1. Trimming took 1 base from V and 5 from J; bases not matched to a gene: 10. CDR1 MNHEY and CDR2 SVGEGT come from the germline V gene. The CDR3 extends over 17 amino acids.

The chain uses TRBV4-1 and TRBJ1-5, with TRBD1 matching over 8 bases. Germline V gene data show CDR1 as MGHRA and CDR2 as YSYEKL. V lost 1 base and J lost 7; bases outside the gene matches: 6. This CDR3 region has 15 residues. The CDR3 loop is CASSQAGTGWQPQHF. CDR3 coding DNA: TGCGCCAGCAGCCAAGCCGGGACAGGATGGCAGCCCCAGCATTTT.

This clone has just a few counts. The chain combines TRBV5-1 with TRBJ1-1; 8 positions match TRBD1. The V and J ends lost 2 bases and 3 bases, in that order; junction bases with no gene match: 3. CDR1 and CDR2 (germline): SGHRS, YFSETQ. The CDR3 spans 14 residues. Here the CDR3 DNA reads TGCGCCAGCAGCTTCCAGGGGGCGGACACTGAAGCTTTCTTT. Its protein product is CASSFQGADTEAFF.

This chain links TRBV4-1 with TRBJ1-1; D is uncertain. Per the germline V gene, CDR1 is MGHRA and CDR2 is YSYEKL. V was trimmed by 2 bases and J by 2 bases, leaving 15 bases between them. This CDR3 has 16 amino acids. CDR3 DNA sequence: TGCGCCAGCAGCCAAAGTCTCGCAGGATTCAACACTGAAGCTTTCTTT. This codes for CASSQSLAGFNTEAFF.

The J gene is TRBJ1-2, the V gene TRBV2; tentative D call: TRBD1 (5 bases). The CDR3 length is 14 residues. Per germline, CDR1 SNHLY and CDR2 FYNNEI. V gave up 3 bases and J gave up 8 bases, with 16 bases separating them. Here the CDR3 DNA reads TGTGCCAGCAGTGAGTCCAGGGCCGCCCTGGGCTACACCTTC. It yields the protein CASSESRAALGYTF.

The CDR3 is CASSPSTYQETQYF. The CDR3 DNA is TGTGCCAGCAGCCCATCTACGTACCAAGAGACCCAGTACTTC. The chain joins TRBV11-3 to TRBJ2-5; D call uncertain. The CDR3 runs 14 residues. The germline gives CDR1 SGHNT, CDR2 YENEEA. V lost 5 bases to trimming and J lost 0 bases, with 10 bases between them.

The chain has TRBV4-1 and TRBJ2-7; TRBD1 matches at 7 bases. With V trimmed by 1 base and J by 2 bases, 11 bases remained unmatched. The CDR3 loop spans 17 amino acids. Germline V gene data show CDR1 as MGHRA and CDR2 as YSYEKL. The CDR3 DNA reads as TGCGCCAGCAGCCAAGTATCGGCCGGGACAGAAGCCTACGAGCAGTACTTC. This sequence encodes CASSQVSAGTEAYEQYF.

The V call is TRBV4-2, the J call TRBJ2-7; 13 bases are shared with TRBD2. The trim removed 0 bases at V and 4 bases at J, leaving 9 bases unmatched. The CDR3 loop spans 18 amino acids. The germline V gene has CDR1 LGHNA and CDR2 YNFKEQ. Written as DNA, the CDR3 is TGTGCCAGCAGCCAAGATTGGGGCGTACTAGCGGGGGGGTACGAGCAGTACTTC. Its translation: CASSQDWGVLAGGYEQYF.

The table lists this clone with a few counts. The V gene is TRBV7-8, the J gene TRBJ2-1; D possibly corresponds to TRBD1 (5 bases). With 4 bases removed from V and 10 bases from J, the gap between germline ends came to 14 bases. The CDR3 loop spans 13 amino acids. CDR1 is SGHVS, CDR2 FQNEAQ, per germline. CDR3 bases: TGTGCCAGCAGCTCCTTGGGAAAGGGGGAGCAGTTCTTC. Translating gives CASSSLGKGEQFF.

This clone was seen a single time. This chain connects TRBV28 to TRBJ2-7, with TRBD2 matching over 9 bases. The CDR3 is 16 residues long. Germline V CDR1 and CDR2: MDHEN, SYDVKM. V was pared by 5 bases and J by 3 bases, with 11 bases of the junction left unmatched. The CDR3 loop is CASSEAGGKIGYEQYF. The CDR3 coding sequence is TGTGCCAGCAGTGAGGCGGGGGGGAAGATCGGCTACGAGCAGTACTTC. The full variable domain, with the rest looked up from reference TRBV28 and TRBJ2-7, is DVKVTQSSRYLVKRTGEKVFLECVQDMDHENMFWYRQDPGLGLRLIYFSYDVKMKEKGDIPEGYSVSREKKERFSLILESASTNQTSMYLCASSEAGGKIGYEQYFGPGTRLTVT.

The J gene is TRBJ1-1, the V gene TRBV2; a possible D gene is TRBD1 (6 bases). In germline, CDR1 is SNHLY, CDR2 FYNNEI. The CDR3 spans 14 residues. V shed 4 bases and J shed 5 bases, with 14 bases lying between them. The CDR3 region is CASSAGRGTTEAFF. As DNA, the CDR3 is TGTGCCAGCAGTGCGGGCAGGGGTACGACTGAAGCTTTCTTT.

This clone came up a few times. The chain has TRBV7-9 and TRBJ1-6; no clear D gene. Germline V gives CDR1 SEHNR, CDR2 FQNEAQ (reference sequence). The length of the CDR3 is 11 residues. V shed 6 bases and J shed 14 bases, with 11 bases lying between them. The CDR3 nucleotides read TGTGCCAGCAGTTTGCGTGGAGCCCTCCACTTT. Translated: CASSLRGALHF.

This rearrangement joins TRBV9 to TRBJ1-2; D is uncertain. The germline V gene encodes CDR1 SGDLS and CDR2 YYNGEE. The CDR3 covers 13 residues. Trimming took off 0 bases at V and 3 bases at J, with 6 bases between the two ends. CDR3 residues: CASSVGADYGYTF. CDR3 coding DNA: TGTGCCAGCAGCGTAGGGGCCGACTATGGCTACACCTTC.

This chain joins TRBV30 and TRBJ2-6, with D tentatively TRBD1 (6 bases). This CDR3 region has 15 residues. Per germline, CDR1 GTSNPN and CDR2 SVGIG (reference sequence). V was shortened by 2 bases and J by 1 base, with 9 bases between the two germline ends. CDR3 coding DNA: TGTGCCTGGAGTCAGGGGAATTCTGGGGCCAACGTCCTGACTTTC. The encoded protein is CAWSQGNSGANVLTF.

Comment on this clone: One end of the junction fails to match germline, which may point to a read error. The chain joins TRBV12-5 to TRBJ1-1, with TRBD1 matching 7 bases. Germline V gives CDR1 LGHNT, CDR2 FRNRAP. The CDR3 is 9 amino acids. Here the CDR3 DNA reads TGTGCTAGTGGTCCTTACAGGGGCTTT. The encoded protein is CASGPYRGF.

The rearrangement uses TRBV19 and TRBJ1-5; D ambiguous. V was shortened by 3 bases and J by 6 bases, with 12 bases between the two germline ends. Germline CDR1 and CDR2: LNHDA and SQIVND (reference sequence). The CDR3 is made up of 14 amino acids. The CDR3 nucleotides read TGTGCCAGTAGTATCTTCAAAGGAGGTCAGCCCCAGCATTTT. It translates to CASSIFKGGQPQHF. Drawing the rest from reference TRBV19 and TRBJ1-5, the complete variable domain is DGGITQSPKYLFRKEGQNVTLSCEQNLNHDAMYWYRQDPGQGLRLIYYSQIVNDFQKGDIAEGYSVSREKKESFPLTVTSAQKNPTAFYLCASSIFKGGQPQHFGDGTRLSIL.

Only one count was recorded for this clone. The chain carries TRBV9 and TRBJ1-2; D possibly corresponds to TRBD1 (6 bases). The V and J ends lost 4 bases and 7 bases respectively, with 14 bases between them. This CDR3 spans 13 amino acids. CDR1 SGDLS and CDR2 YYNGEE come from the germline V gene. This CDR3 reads CASSPGTLGGYTF. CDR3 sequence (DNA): TGTGCCAGCAGCCCAGGGACACTCGGTGGCTACACCTTC. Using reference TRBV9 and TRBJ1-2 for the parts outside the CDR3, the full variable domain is DSGVTQTPKHLITATGQRVTLRCSPRSGDLSVYWYQQSLDQGLQFLIQYYNGEERAKGNILERFSAQQFPDLHSELNLSSLELGDSALYFCASSPGTLGGYTFGSGTRLTVV.

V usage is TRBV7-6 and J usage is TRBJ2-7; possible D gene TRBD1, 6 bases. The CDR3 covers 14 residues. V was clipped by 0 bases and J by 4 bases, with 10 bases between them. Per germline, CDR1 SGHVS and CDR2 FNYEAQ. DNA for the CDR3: TGTGCCAGCAGCTTAGCAGGGACAAGGTACGAGCAGTACTTC. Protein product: CASSLAGTRYEQYF.

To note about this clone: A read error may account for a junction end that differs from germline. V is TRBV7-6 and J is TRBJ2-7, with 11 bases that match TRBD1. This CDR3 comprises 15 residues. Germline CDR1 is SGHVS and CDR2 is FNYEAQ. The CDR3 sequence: CASSLDWDRGKRQYF. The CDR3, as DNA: TGTGCCAGCAGTTTAGATTGGGACAGGGGGAAACGGCAGTACTTC.

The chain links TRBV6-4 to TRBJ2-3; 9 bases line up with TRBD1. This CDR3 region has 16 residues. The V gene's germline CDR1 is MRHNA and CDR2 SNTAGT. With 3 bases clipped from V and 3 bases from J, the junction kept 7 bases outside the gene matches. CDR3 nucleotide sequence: TGTGCCAGCAGTGAAACCCCGGGACAGGGTACAGATACGCAGTATTTT. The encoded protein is CASSETPGQGTDTQYF.

The CDR3: CASTRGSTVNTEAFF. For the CDR3, the DNA is TGTGCCAGCACCAGGGGGAGCACAGTGAACACTGAAGCTTTCTTT. The chain employs TRBV6-5 and TRBJ1-1; 7 bases align to TRBD1. Germline-derived CDR1 and CDR2 are MNHEY and SVGAGI. The CDR3 length is 15 residues. V lost 7 bases and J lost 0; bases outside the gene matches: 8.

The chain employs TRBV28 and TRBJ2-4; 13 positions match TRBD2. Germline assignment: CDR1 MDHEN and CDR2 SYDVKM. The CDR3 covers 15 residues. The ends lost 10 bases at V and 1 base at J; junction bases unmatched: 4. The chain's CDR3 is CATLTSGGAKNIQYF. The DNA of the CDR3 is TGTGCCACCTTGACTAGCGGGGGGGCCAAAAACATTCAGTACTTC.

The CDR3 sequence is CASTLSPLHF. The CDR3 DNA reads TGTGCCAGTACCCTCTCACCCCTCCACTTT. This chain connects TRBV19 to TRBJ1-6; D remains ambiguous. V was cut by 7 bases and J by 10 bases, with 5 bases left in between. In germline, CDR1 is LNHDA, CDR2 SQIVND (reference sequence). CDR3 length: 10 residues.

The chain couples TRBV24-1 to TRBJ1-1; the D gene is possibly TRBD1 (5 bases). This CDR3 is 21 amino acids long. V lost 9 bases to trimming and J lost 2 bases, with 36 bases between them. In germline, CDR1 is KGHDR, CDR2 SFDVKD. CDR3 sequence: CATGPPGRRLGTPGGNTEAFF. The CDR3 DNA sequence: TGTGCCACCGGACCACCAGGGCGGAGACTGGGGACCCCCGGGGGAAACACTGAAGCTTTCTTT.

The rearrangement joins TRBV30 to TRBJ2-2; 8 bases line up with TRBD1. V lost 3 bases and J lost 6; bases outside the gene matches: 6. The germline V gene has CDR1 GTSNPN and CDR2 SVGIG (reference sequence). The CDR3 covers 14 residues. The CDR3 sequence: CAWRSQGAAGELFF. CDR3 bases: TGTGCCTGGAGGTCGCAGGGGGCGGCCGGGGAGCTGTTTTTT. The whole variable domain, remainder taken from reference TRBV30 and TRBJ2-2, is SQTIHQWPATLVQPVGSPLSLECTVEGTSNPNLYWYRQAAGRGLQLLFYSVGIGQISSEVPQNLSASRPQDRQFILSSKKLLLSDSGFYLCAWRSQGAAGELFFGEGSRLTVL.

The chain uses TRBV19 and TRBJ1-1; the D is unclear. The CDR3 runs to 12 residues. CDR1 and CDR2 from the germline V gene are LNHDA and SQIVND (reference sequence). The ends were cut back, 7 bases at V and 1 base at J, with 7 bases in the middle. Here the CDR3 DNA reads TGTGCCAGTATTAACGGGAACACTGAAGCTTTCTTT. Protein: CASINGNTEAFF.